This TCR beta chain emerged from a study of OX40 agonist ivuxolimab in advanced cancers. Study at large: Cohort: around 79% men, mean age about 62, aged roughly 20 to 79.

For this clone: Its cognate antigen is unknown.

With baseline, cycle 4 day 1, and cycle 7 day 1 as timepoints, blood was sampled. Study findings and constraints: Expanded clones tended on average to be more numerous among CD8+ T cells than CD4+.

The CDR3 covers 14 residues. CDR1 is MNHNS and CDR2 is SASEGT in the germline V gene. V was clipped by 0 bases and J by 5 bases, with 10 bases between them. Assay: immunoSEQ multiplex PCR; the TCRdb copy retains only in-frame clones and omits some. The sample includes roughly 11,000 clones, roughly 74% of them seen just once. Sequenced here: CD4+ or CD8+ T cells sorted from blood, sampled in a trial of the OX40 agonist ivuxolimab. V is TRBV6-1 and J is TRBJ1-2, with D perhaps TRBD1 (5 bases). The sequence was obtained from an adult with an advanced solid tumor such as melanoma, head and neck, liver or kidney cancer. CDR3 bases: TGTGCCAGCAGTGAAGCAGAGGCAGGGTATGGCTACACCTTC. Its protein product is CASSEAEAGYGYTF.